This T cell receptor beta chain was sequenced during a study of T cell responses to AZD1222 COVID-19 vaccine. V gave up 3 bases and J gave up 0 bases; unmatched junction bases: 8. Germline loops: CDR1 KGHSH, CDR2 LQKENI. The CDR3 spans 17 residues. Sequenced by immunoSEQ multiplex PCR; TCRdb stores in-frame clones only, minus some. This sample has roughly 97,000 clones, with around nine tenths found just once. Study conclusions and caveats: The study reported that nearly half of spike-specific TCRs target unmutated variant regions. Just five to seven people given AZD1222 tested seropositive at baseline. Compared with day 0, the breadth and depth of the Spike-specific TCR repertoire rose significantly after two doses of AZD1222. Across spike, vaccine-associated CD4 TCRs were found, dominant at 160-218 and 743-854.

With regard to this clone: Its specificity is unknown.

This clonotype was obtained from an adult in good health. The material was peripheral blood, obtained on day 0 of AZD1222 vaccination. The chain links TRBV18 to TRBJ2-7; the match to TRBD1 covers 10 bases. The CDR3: CASSPGQGVLPSYEQYF. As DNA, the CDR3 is TGTGCCAGCTCACCCGGACAGGGGGTCCTCCCCTCCTACGAGCAGTACTTC.